This TCR beta chain was sequenced for a study of T cell responses to AZD1222 COVID-19 vaccine. Study findings and constraints: Only six people who got AZD1222 tested seropositive at baseline.

The method was immunoSEQ multiplex PCR; TCRdb's version includes in-frame clones alone and lacks a portion of them. The sample has 70,000 to 80,000 clones; over 70% are singletons. From germline, CDR1 is MNHEY and CDR2 SVGAGI. The CDR3 has 13 residues. V was clipped by 6 bases and J by 8 bases, with 16 bases between them. Notes on this clone: Its antigen is undetermined.

The clonotype was recovered from an adult who received the AZD1222 COVID-19 vaccine. J is TRBJ1-2 and V is TRBV6-5; D uncertain. The sample was peripheral blood, taken 28 days after the second AZD1222 dose. This CDR3 is CASRDRAEGGYTF. The DNA for the CDR3 is TGTGCCAGCAGAGACCGGGCTGAGGGAGGCTACACCTTC.